Included here is one TCR beta chain sequence, with context. The germline V gene has CDR1 MNHEY and CDR2 SVGAGI. The CDR3 contains 14 residues. V lost 9 bases, J lost 4 bases, and 15 bases lay in between. The time point was: blood 4 weeks post-SBRT, at nephrectomy. Treatment indicated: 15 Gy SBRT to primary tumor, nephrectomy 4 weeks later. Nephrectomy followed 15 Gy stereotactic body radiation by 4 weeks. Serial blood draws occurred at baseline and 2 and 4 weeks post-SBRT. The data were obtained in a study of radiation and T cells in renal cell carcinoma. Profiled with immunoSEQ multiplex PCR; TCRdb holds only in-frame clones, not every one. Of around 170,000 clones in the sample, about 87% were seen once.

The origin of this receptor is a woman aged 50 to 60 with renal cell carcinoma. The genes are TRBV6-5 and TRBJ2-2; tentatively, D is TRBD2 (6 bases). The starting material was blood, obtained from a patient whose treatment included radiotherapy and nephrectomy. CDR3 loop: CASFSGRGTGELFF. DNA for the CDR3: TGTGCCAGTTTTAGCGGCCGTGGCACCGGGGAGCTGTTTTTT.